The TCR beta chain under discussion was sequenced for a study of T-cell reconstitution after alpha-beta-depleted transplantation in children. Unique molecular identifiers were used in preparing the TCRbeta library. From the PCR reads, TCRdb called clonotypes with MiXCR, one entry per CDR3 protein. The sample lists 250,000 to 300,000 distinct CDR3 sequences, around 9.1% occurring once. The CDR3 spans 16 residues. CDR1 and CDR2 from the germline V gene are MDHEN and SYDVKM. This clonotype appeared a few times. Its cognate antigen is unknown. Compared with germline, one end of the junction differs, possibly owing to a read error. Study findings and constraints: Reportedly, alpha-beta T cells present about two months post-transplant originated from several hundred expanded clones of graft origin. Surviving recipient cells, namely T cells and thymic progenitors, were the source of high day-60 TCRbeta diversity in some patients. At the one-year point after transplant, T-cell counts and TCRbeta diversity were found to come mostly from T cells that had been newly produced.

The sample was PBMCs, taken before TCRalphabeta/CD19-depleted stem cell transplant. This chain uses TRBV28 with TRBJ1-5; D is undetermined. The sequence was obtained from a boy under two years old with acute myeloid leukemia, due to receive a stem cell transplant. The CDR3 sequence: CSSGFPRVGSNQPQHF. The CDR3 DNA reads TGTTCCAGCGGATTCCCGAGAGTGGGCAGCAATCAGCCCCAGCATTTT.